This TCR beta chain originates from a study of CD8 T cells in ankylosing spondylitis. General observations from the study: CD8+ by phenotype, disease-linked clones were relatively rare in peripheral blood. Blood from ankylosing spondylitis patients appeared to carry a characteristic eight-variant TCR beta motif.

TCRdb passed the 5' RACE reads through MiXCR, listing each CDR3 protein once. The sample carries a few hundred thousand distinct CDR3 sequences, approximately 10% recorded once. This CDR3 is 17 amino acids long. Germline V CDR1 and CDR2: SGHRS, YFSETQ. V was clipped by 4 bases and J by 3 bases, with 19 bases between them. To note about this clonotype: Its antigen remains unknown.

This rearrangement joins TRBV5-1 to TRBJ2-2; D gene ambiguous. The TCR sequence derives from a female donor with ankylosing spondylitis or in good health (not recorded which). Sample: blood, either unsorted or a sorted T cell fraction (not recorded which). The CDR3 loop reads CASSPHLLGAHTGELFF. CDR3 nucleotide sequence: TGCGCCAGCAGCCCTCACCTCCTGGGTGCCCACACCGGGGAGCTGTTTTTT.